These 4 T cell receptor beta chains originate from one sample sequenced in a study of early T cells in non-severe SARS-CoV-2 infection. TCRdb re-analysed the 5' RACE reads in MiXCR, keeping a single row per CDR3 protein. Found here are over 45,000 distinct CDR3 sequences, under 8% of them singletons; the top ten hold 5.5% to 6%. The sample was whole blood, taken at baseline. The receptors derive from an adult who was a healthcare worker with PCR-confirmed SARS-CoV-2 infection or an uninfected control (not recorded which).

This chain links TRBV5-4 with TRBJ1-1; the D is unclear. Trimming cost V 2 bases and J 0 bases, with 8 bases left between them. Germline-derived CDR1 and CDR2 are SGHNT and YYREEE (reference sequence). The CDR3 has 14 amino acids. The CDR3 reads CASSLDSVNTEAFF. The CDR3 bases are TGTGCCAGCAGCTTAGACTCCGTGAACACTGAAGCTTTCTTT.

The chain couples TRBV28 to TRBJ2-7; the D gene could be TRBD1 or TRBD2 (6 bases each). The V and J ends lost 6 bases and 4 bases respectively, with 16 bases between them. The CDR3 has 14 amino acids. Germline V gives CDR1 MDHEN, CDR2 SYDVKM. The CDR3 protein is CASRSQGRGYEQYF. Written as DNA, the CDR3 is TGTGCCAGCAGATCACAGGGTCGGGGGTACGAGCAGTACTTC.

This clonotype was detected ten times or more. The gene calls are TRBV5-1 and TRBJ1-2; D remains unclear. Trimming left V 0 bases short and J 4 bases short, with 4 bases between. Germline loops: CDR1 SGHRS, CDR2 YFSETQ. The CDR3 has 12 amino acids. The CDR3 DNA sequence: TGCGCCAGCAGCTTGGAAGGCTATGGCTACACCTTC. Protein sequence: CASSLEGYGYTF.

This clonotype was picked up a small number of times. The CDR3, as DNA: TGCAGCGTTAAAAACGGACTCTATGGCTACACCTTC. This sequence encodes CSVKNGLYGYTF. The rearrangement uses TRBV29-1 and TRBJ1-2, with D unclear. V was clipped by 5 bases and J by 4 bases, with 11 bases between them. The CDR3 runs to 12 residues. Looked up from germline, CDR1 is SQVTM and CDR2 is ANQGSEA.